This TCR beta chain was profiled in a study of blood T cell repertoires in COVID-19. On the study more broadly: In each case, the material was cDNA or gDNA derived from T cells, B-cell-depleted T cells, or PBMCs.

Original handling: Reference gene primer amplification gave nucleated cell count estimates. Assay: immunoSEQ multiplex PCR; the TCRdb copy retains only in-frame clones and omits some. V, J and clone size reflect that table, while D and trimming were determined from the DNA. The sample consists of 180,000 or so clones, 82% of them appearing once. Germline V gene data show CDR1 as SGHNT and CDR2 as YENEEA. The ends were cut back, 5 bases at V and 10 bases at J, with 15 bases in the middle. This CDR3 contains 13 residues. This chain joins TRBV11-3 and TRBJ2-1; tentative D call: TRBD2 (8 bases). Sample: peripheral blood. The TCR was taken from a woman between 65 and 79 years old with acute or convalescent COVID-19. Here the CDR3 reads CASSRQGLVEQFF. CDR3 bases: TGTGCCAGCAGCCGACAGGGACTAGTCGAGCAGTTCTTC.